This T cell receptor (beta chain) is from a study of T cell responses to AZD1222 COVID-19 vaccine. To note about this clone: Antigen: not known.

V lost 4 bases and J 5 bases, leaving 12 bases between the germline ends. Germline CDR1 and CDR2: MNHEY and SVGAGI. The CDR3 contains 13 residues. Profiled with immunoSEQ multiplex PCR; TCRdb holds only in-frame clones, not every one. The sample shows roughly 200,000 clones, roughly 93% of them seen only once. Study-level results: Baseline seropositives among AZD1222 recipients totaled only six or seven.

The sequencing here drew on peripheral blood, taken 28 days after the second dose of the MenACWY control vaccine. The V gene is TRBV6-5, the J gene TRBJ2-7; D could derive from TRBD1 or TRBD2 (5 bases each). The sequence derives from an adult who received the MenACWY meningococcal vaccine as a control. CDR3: CASSFGASDEQYF. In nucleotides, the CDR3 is TGTGCCAGCAGTTTCGGGGCATCCGACGAGCAGTACTTC.